The source of this T cell receptor beta chain is a study of regulatory T cells in long-lasting Graves disease (dated by TCRdb to about 2021). As for the study more broadly: Antithyroid drugs had been taken for less than 3 months by newly diagnosed Graves' disease patients. Persistent Graves' disease patients were compared with newly diagnosed Graves' disease patients by peripheral blood TCR sequencing and RNA sequencing. The study was conducted in China and was registered as a clinical trial. A total of about 35 samples underwent TCR sequencing, from about 13 patients with persistent Graves' disease and approximately 20 patients with newly diagnosed Graves' disease.

A word on this clonotype: Its antigen is still unknown. Base qualities were left out, and no much larger clone turns up one base away.

Library construction relied on multiplex PCR. The sequencing machine was an Illumina HiSeq 4000. To build TCR beta libraries, CDR3 regions were amplified by Arm-PCR using iRepertoire HTBI primers. Gel purification was performed on PCR products prior to sequencing. The study's processing was this. Across samples, about 64 TRBV and around 15 TRBJ segments were identified and used for gene usage analysis of CDR3 amino acid clonotypes. COPE and FqMerger were used to merge the filtered high-quality paired reads into contigs. BLAST was used to align contigs to IMGT TRBV, TRBD and TRBJ reference genes, with CDR3 defined following IMGT. Highly expanded clones were defined as clonotypes with a frequency above 0.1%. Shannon entropy was used to measure repertoire diversity, and the Gini coefficient was used to measure V-J evenness. Public clonotypes were defined as clonotypes shared by more than one individual. The public reads were quality trimmed at Q25 with fastp and then assembled into clones with MiXCR by TCRdb, keeping productive beta chains. Each CDR3 protein appears once, grouped with its most common genes and DNA. The V and J calls and clone size are TCRdb's, not the authors'. In this sample the table shows fewer than 650,000 distinct CDR3 sequences, 15% to 20% of which occur a single time. The ten largest account for approximately 12% of the sample.

The study at large found these results: Only peripheral blood was studied, because thyroid tissue, the primary lesion, was inaccessible. Sequencing and analysis were restricted to the TCR beta chain. Persistent disease showed preferential use of TRBV28, TRBJ1-2 and TRBJ2-5, whereas newly diagnosed disease favored TRBV20-1 and TRBJ2-1. More public clonotypes were shared among persistent patients (over 2,500) than among newly diagnosed patients (more than 950). As a limitation, the authors acknowledged that the small sample size may reduce accuracy. Lower TCR Shannon entropy and fewer highly expanded clones were observed in persistent Graves' disease patients than in newly diagnosed patients, which suggested clonal expansion.

Reading the label with the study, this specimen's time point is: newly diagnosed GD, antithyroid drugs for less than 3 months. For both TCR sequencing and RNA sequencing, RNA was extracted from PBMCs in TRIzol. The diagnosis of Graves' disease followed American Thyroid Association guidelines. Patients for the study were recruited at an endocrinology department in Xi'an, China. Each patient gave roughly 8.4 milliliters of peripheral blood, collected in an EDTA anticoagulant tube. PBMCs were isolated by Ficoll Paque Plus density gradient separation without further T cell sorting. An Agilent 2100 Bioanalyzer and agarose gel were used to check RNA quality, while a NanoDrop 2000 measured RNA concentration. The CDR3, cysteine through phenylalanine, is 17 amino acids long. Only the CDR3 part of the read is kept: 51 bases, read in frame from the first base. From the germline V gene (reference sequence), CDR1 is SGHKS and CDR2 is YYEKEE. V loses 2 bases at its end and J loses 0 bases; junction bases beyond the gene matches: 7.

These same data were also listed under a study on T cells in Graves' hyperthyroidism and ophthalmopathy. In that second paper, the authors write: Stable Graves' hyperthyroidism was defined as no progression to ophthalmopathy during 18 months of follow-up. Hyperthyroidism patients were aged 18 to 65 years and newly diagnosed, with disease duration of less than 2 months. Any patient with an uncontrolled infection, another autoimmune disease, pregnancy or lactation was excluded. Diagnoses were based on clinical symptoms, serum thyroxine and TRAb, thyroid ultrasound and orbital computed tomography. The first round of RT-PCR for the TCR CDR3 was performed with the HTBI primer set and the Qiagen OneStep RT-PCR kit. Blood samples also contained most of the expanded thyroid clonotypes (frequency above 0.001), which suggests that blood repertoires may reflect thyroid immune responses. A 13 V-J signature model separated ophthalmopathy from stable hyperthyroidism, with just over 85% sensitivity and 81.08% specificity in cross-validation and 80%/75% in testing. In validation, progression to ophthalmopathy was predicted by the model with 55% to 71% sensitivity and approximately 78% specificity, a median of approximately 7.1 months before onset. TCR V-J signatures able to tell the groups apart were searched for in a discovery cohort of 100 patients, of whom about 40 had Graves' ophthalmopathy and 55 to 65 had stable Graves' hyperthyroidism. An independent validation cohort of around 20 hyperthyroidism patients and some 15 patients who later progressed to ophthalmopathy tested prospective prediction of ophthalmopathy. For training and testing, the roughly 97 patients in the discovery cohort were randomly divided in a 7:3 ratio. Thyroid tissue and blood T-cell repertoires from about 6 Graves' hyperthyroidism patients were also compared in the study. After blood sampling, hyperthyroidism patients were treated with methimazole at a starting dose of 30 mg daily, and ophthalmopathy patients were treated with high-dose intravenous methylprednisolone. A second multiplex PCR round built the libraries, followed by size selection and purification. The libraries were sequenced on an Illumina HiSeq2000 using paired-end 100 bp reads. SOAPnuke was used to process the raw data, with reads discarded if the reads contained adapters or uncalled bases, had a mean Phred below 15, or lacked an exact constant-primer or identifier match. High-quality paired reads were merged using COPE v1.2.5, and each unique nucleotide sequence was defined as a clonotype. MiTCR v1.1 was used to align the clonotypes against IMGT TRBV, TRBD and TRBJ reference segments. Only V-J combinations with frequency above 0.0001, covering about 99% of repertoires, were analysed. The TCS score was defined as F50 (clonal expansion) divided by E x V (chaos), with BLOSUM62-based TCRdist calculated between CDR3 peptides within each V-J. Welch's t-statistics and random forest reduced 500 to 550 V-J features to roughly 13, which were used in a naive Bayes classifier (R e1071). Sample size was not statistically predetermined, and investigators were not blinded to group allocation. The paper describes TCR Vbeta CDR3 sequencing of about 140 peripheral blood samples, made up of around 41 ophthalmopathy patients, approximately 73 hyperthyroidism patients and around 17 progressor patients.

This receptor chain uses TRBV5-5 and TRBJ2-1, with TRBD2 matching 8 junction bases. This receptor was taken from a man aged 18 to 29 with Graves disease. Donor details come from another sample of the same person, matched by shared clones. The sequencing here drew on peripheral blood mononuclear cells (PBMCs), taken at new diagnosis, from a patient treated with antithyroid drugs. This receptor has the CDR3 CASSLVAGFGSYNEQFF. In nucleotides, the sequence is TGTGCCAGCAGCTTAGTAGCGGGATTCGGCTCCTACAATGAGCAGTTCTTC.